The 20 T cell receptor beta chains presented below share a single source sample, sequenced in a study of CD8+ T cells in alopecia areata. Extraction of RNA preceded its reverse transcription into cDNA, which served as the sequencing template. The method was immunoSEQ multiplex PCR; TCRdb's version includes in-frame clones alone and lacks a portion of them. Of just under 65,000 clones in the sample, approximately 44% were seen once. As for treatment: oral pan-JAK inhibitor, 5-10 mg twice daily. The material was CD8+ T cells sorted from blood, obtained at approximately week 36, from a patient treated with tofacitinib. All receptors come from a human donor with alopecia areata.

The sample holds a few counts of this clone. The chain recombines TRBV13 with TRBJ2-7; 7 bases are a match to TRBD1. Germline CDR1 and CDR2: PRHDT and FYEKMQ (reference sequence). CDR3 length equals 13 residues. V trimming: 4 bases; J trimming: 7 bases; junction bases outside the gene matches: 7. In DNA form, the CDR3 reads TGTGCCAGCAGCTCGACAGGGAGTTGGGAGCAGTACTTC. Translating it yields CASSSTGSWEQYF.

This sequence joins TRBV27 and TRBJ2-3, with D possibly being TRBD1 (7 bases). This CDR3 comprises 17 residues. Germline CDR1 is MNHEY and CDR2 is SMNVEV (reference sequence). Between the trimmed V and J ends, which lost 2 bases and 0 bases, there was a span of 15 bases. The CDR3 DNA is TGTGCCAGCAGTTTAGCCGCGGGACAGCGAAGCACAGATACGCAGTATTTT. Amino acid sequence: CASSLAAGQRSTDTQYF.

In this sample, this clone turned up a few times. V is TRBV29-1 and J is TRBJ2-1, with TRBD2 matching over 10 bases. V trimming: 8 bases; J trimming: 5 bases; junction bases outside the gene matches: 6. The CDR3 has 13 residues. CDR1 and CDR2 from the germline V gene are SQVTM and ANQGSEA. The CDR3 DNA follows: TGCAGCCTTGGGACTAGCGCAAACAATGAGCAGTTCTTC. It codes for CSLGTSANNEQFF.

This clone was picked up a small number of times. The V and J genes are TRBV29-1 and TRBJ2-7, with 9 bases lining up with TRBD1. In germline, CDR1 is SQVTM, CDR2 ANQGSEA. The CDR3 is made up of 13 amino acids. The junction had 7 bases not matched to a gene; V was cut back by 6 bases and J by 4 bases. The CDR3 loop is CSVTGGHDYEQYF. The DNA of the CDR3 is TGCAGCGTCACAGGGGGCCACGATTACGAGCAGTACTTC.

The gene calls are TRBV4-2 and TRBJ1-2; no reliable D call. V shed 1 base and J shed 3 bases, with 6 bases lying between them. CDR3 length equals 13 residues. Germline V gene sequence: CDR1 LGHNA, CDR2 YNFKEQ. The chain's CDR3 is CASSQVSDYGYTF. The CDR3 DNA reads as TGTGCCAGCAGCCAAGTATCCGACTATGGCTACACCTTC.

The chain links TRBV9 to TRBJ2-3; D gene unclear. V dropped 4 bases and J dropped 3 bases, with 9 bases sitting between them. There are 13 residues in the CDR3. Germline CDR1 reads SGDLS; CDR2 reads YYNGEE. This CDR3 is CASSLASTDTQYF. The CDR3 nucleotides are TGTGCCAGCAGCCTCGCAAGTACAGATACGCAGTATTTT.

The rearrangement uses TRBV5-1 and TRBJ2-7; 8 bases fit TRBD2. Unmatched junction bases numbered 9, after V lost 4 bases and J lost 6 bases. The CDR3 contains 14 residues. Per germline, CDR1 SGHRS and CDR2 YFSETQ. The CDR3 region has the DNA TGCGCCAGCAGCCCCGGGGTAGCGGGATTCGAGCAGTACTTC. It translates to CASSPGVAGFEQYF.

V and J are TRBV9 and TRBJ2-3; the match to TRBD2 covers 14 bases. V lost 3 bases to trimming and J lost 5 bases; unmatched junction nucleotides: 5. Germline assignment: CDR1 SGDLS and CDR2 YYNGEE. This CDR3 spans 16 amino acids. The CDR3 region has the DNA TGTGCCAGCAGCGCCTCCGGGACTAGCGGGAGAGATACGCAGTATTTT. This sequence encodes CASSASGTSGRDTQYF. The full variable domain, rest sourced from reference TRBV9 and TRBJ2-3, is DSGVTQTPKHLITATGQRVTLRCSPRSGDLSVYWYQQSLDQGLQFLIQYYNGEERAKGNILERFSAQQFPDLHSELNLSSLELGDSALYFCASSASGTSGRDTQYFGPGTRLTVL.

J is TRBJ1-5 and V is TRBV9, with no clear D. V lost 7 bases and J 1 base, leaving 9 bases between the germline ends. Germline CDR1 is SGDLS and CDR2 is YYNGEE. The CDR3 runs 13 residues. The CDR3 loop reads CASSRGSNQPQHF. The CDR3 region has the DNA TGTGCCAGCTCCCGTGGGAGCAATCAGCCCCAGCATTTT.

With respect to this clone: The same CDR3 is also encoded by other DNA sequences in this sample. This chain connects TRBV7-9 to TRBJ1-1; D remains ambiguous. Trimming removed 1 base at V and 4 bases at J, with 7 bases between. Germline V gene sequence: CDR1 SEHNR, CDR2 FQNEAQ (reference sequence). The CDR3 spans 13 residues. The CDR3 loop is CASSLGGGTEAFF. As DNA, the CDR3 is TGTGCCAGCAGCTTAGGGGGTGGCACTGAAGCTTTCTTT.

J is TRBJ2-7 and V is TRBV29-1; the D is unclear. Germline lookup yields CDR1 SQVTM and CDR2 ANQGSEA. The V and J ends lost 0 bases and 2 bases respectively, with 8 bases between them. The CDR3 covers 13 residues. CDR3 loop: CSVEEEYTYEQYF. In DNA, the CDR3 is TGCAGCGTTGAAGAGGAGTACACCTACGAGCAGTACTTC.

The rearrangement links TRBV7-6 to TRBJ1-1, with 7 bases fitting TRBD1. This CDR3 region has 16 residues. V dropped 1 base and J dropped 0; count of bases not matched to a gene: 5. Germline V CDR1 and CDR2: SGHVS, FNYEAQ. The CDR3 region has the DNA TGTGCCAGCAGCTTAGGAATCAGGGGGATGAACACTGAAGCTTTCTTT. It translates to CASSLGIRGMNTEAFF.

This chain uses TRBV5-5 with TRBJ1-1; D gene uncertain. The germline CDR1 and CDR2 sequences are SGHKS and YYEKEE (reference sequence). Trimming removed 4 bases from V and 0 bases from J, with 10 bases in between. The CDR3 extends over 14 amino acids. The chain's CDR3 is CASSPRSVNTEAFF. CDR3 coding DNA: TGTGCCAGCAGCCCAAGAAGCGTGAACACTGAAGCTTTCTTT.

Concerning this clone: Mismatch with germline at one junction end may stem from a read error. The chain links TRBV23-1 to TRBJ2-7; TRBD1 matches 10 bases. TRBV23-1 is annotated as an ORF whose role is uncertain. There are 12 residues in the CDR3. The CDR3 loop reads CASSRSGTGERF. The CDR3 DNA is TGCGCCAGCAGTCGGTCGGGGACAGGGGAGAGGTTC.

This chain uses TRBV4-1 with TRBJ2-7; D call uncertain. V was clipped by 0 bases and J by 1 base, with 7 bases between them. The CDR3 has 14 amino acids. Germline V CDR1 and CDR2: MGHRA, YSYEKL. For the CDR3, the DNA is TGCGCCAGCAGCCAAGAAAGCGTGTCCTACGAGCAGTACTTC. It specifies CASSQESVSYEQYF.

This chain links TRBV25-1 with TRBJ2-2; no clear D gene. Trimming removed 1 base from V and 4 bases from J, with 4 bases in between. CDR1 and CDR2 from the germline V gene are MGHDK and SYGVNS. The CDR3 spans 13 residues. In DNA form, the CDR3 reads TGTGCCAGCAGTGAATCTTTCACCGGGGAGCTGTTTTTT. It encodes CASSESFTGELFF.

V is TRBV11-2 and J is TRBJ2-7; D ambiguous. CDR3 length equals 13 residues. Germline V lookup: CDR1 SGHAT, CDR2 FQNNGV. Trimming took 2 bases from V and 5 from J, leaving 10 bases between them. The chain's CDR3 is CASSLRTLDEQYF. CDR3 sequence (DNA): TGTGCCAGCAGCTTACGGACCCTTGACGAGCAGTACTTC.

This chain joins TRBV15 and TRBJ2-4; D may be TRBD1 (7 bases). The germline gives CDR1 LNHNV, CDR2 YYDKDF (reference sequence). V shed 1 base and J shed 7 bases, with 14 bases lying between them. The CDR3 is 15 residues long. The CDR3 reads CATSRGVAGQNIQYF. The CDR3 nucleotides are TGTGCCACCAGCAGAGGAGTCGCGGGACAGAACATTCAGTACTTC. Complete variable domain (other parts from reference TRBV15 and TRBJ2-4): DAMVIQNPRYQVTQFGKPVTLSCSQTLNHNVMYWYQQKSSQAPKLLFHYYDKDFNNEADTPDNFQSRRPNTSFCFLDIRSPGLGDTAMYLCATSRGVAGQNIQYFGAGTRLSVL.

This clone was counted a few times. The chain links TRBV4-2 to TRBJ2-3; the D gene is possibly TRBD2 (5 bases). Germline lookup yields CDR1 LGHNA and CDR2 YNFKEQ. V lost 3 bases to trimming and J lost 1 base, with 14 bases between them. The CDR3 length is 16 residues. CDR3 region: CASSHIGERRTDTQYF. The CDR3 DNA reads as TGTGCCAGCAGCCACATCGGCGAGCGGCGCACAGATACGCAGTATTTT.

A word on this clone: Its ends do not fully match the called genes, so a read error is possible. This chain joins TRBV30 and TRBJ2-2; TRBD1 agrees at 9 bases. This CDR3 comprises 13 residues. Germline CDR1 reads GTSNPN; CDR2 reads SVGIG (reference sequence). The CDR3 nucleotides are TGTGCCAAGGGACAGGGAGGAACCGGGAAGCTGTTTTTT. It is translated as CAKGQGGTGKLFF.